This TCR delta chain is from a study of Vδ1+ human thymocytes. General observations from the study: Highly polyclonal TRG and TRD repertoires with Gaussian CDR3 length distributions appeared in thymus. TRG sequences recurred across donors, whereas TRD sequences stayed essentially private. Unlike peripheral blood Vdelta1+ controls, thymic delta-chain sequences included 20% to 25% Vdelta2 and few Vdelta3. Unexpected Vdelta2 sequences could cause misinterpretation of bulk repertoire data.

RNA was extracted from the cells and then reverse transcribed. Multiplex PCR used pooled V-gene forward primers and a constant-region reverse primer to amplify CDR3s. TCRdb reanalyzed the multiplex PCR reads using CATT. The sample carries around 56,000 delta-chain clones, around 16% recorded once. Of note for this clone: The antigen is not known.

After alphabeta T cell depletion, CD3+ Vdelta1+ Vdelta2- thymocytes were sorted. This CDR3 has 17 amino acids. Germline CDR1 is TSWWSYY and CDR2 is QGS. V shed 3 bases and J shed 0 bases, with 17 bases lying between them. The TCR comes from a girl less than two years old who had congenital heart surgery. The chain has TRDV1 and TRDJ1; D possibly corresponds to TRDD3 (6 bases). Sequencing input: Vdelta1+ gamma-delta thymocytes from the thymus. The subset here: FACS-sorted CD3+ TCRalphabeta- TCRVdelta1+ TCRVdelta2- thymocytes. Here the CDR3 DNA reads TGTGCTCTTGGGGACCCCCTCTTCGGGGGGAACACCGATAAACTCATCTTT. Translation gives CALGDPLFGGNTDKLIF.